This TCR beta chain was captured in a study of blood T cell repertoires in COVID-19. This clone showed up just once. Some clones are missing from TCRdb's copy, which holds only in-frame ones; the method was immunoSEQ multiplex PCR. The profile shows 150,000 to 200,000 clones, over 75% of them singletons. All enrollees were about 18 to 90 years old and from 25 or so US areas. V dropped 1 base and J dropped 3; count of bases not matched to a gene: 7. The germline CDR1 and CDR2 sequences are KGHSH and LQKENI. The CDR3 is 16 amino acids. Sequencing was done on a sample of PBMCs or T cells enriched from blood (not recorded which). The chain recombines TRBV18 with TRBJ1-1; 8 bases are shared with TRBD1. The receptor's source is a man in his forties who had recovered from COVID-19. In DNA, the CDR3 is TGTGCCAGCTCACCACAAGGGACAGGCTTCGACACTGAAGCTTTCTTT. This gives the protein CASSPQGTGFDTEAFF.